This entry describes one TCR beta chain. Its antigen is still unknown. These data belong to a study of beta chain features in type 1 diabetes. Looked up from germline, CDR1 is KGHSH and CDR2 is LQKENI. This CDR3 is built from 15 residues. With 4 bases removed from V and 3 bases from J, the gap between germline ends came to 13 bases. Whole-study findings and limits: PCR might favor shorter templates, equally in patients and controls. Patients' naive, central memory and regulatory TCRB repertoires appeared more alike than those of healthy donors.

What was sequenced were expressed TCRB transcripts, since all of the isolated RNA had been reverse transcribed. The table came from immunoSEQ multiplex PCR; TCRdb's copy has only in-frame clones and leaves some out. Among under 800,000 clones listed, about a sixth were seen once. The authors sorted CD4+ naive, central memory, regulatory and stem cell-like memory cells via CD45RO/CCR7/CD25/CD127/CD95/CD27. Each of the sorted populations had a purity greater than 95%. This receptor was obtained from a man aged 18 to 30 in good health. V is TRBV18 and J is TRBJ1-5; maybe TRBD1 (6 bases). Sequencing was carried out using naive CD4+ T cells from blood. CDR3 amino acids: CASSHGGASNQPQHF. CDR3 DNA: TGTGCCAGCTCACACGGGGGGGCTTCCAATCAGCCCCAGCATTTT.